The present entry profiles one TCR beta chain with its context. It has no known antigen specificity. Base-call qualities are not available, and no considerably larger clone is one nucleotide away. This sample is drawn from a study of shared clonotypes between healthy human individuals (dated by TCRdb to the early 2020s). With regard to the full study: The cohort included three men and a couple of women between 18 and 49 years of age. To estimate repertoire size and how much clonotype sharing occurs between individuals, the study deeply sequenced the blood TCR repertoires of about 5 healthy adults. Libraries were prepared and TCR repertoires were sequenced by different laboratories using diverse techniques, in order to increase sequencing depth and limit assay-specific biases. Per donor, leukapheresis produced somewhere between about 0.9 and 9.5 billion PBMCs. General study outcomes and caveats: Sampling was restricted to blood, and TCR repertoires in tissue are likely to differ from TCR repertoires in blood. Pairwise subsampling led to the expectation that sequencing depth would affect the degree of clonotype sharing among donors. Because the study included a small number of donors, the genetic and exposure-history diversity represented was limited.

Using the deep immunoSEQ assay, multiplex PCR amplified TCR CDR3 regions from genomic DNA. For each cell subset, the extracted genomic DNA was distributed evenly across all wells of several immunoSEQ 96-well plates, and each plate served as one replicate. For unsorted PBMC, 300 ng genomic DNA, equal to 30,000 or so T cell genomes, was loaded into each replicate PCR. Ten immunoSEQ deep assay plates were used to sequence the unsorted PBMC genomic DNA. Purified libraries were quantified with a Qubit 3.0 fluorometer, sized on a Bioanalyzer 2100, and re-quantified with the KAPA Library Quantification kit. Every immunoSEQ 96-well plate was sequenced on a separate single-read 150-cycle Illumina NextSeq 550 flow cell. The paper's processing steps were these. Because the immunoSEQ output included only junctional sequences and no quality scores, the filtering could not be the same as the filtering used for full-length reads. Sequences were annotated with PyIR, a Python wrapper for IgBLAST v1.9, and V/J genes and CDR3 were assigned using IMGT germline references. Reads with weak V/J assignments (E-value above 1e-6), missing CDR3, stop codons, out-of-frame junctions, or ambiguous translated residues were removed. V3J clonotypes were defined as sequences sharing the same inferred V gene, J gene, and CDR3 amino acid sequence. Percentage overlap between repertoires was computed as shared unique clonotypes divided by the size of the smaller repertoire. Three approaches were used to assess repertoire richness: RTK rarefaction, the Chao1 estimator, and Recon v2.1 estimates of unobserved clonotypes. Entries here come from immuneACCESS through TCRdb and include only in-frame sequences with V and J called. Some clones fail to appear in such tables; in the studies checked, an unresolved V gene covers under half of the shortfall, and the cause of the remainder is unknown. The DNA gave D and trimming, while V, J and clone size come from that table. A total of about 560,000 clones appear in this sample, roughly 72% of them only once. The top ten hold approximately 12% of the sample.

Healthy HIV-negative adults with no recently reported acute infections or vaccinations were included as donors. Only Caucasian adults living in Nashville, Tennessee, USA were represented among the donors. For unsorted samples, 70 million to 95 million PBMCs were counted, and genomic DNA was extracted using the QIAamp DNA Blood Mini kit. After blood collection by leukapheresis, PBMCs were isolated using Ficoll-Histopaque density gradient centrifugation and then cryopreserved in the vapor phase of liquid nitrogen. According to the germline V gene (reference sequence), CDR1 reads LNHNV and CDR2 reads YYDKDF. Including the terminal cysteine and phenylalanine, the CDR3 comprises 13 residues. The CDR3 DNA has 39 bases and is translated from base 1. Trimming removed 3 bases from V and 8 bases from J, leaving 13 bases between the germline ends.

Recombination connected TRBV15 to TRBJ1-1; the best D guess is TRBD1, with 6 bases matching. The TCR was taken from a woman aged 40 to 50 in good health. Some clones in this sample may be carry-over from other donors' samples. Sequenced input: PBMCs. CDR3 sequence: CATSSAGATEAFF. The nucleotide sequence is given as TGTGCCACCAGCAGCGCAGGGGCCACGGAAGCTTTCTTT.